This T cell receptor beta chain was sequenced in a study of cytomegalovirus exposure and HLA in healthy donors. Deletions cut 5 bases from V and 4 bases from J, with 9 bases between. CDR3 length: 12 residues. Germline V gene lookup returns CDR1 SGDLS and CDR2 YYNGEE. General study points: About 87% or about 30% of the time was how often most TCR beta V segments were productive, according to an earlier analysis. The study listed some 160 cytomegalovirus-associated TCR beta chains. The study assumed roughly uniform donor sequencing depth for presence/absence analyses.

Primers included in the PCR were 60 Vbeta and 13 Jbeta primers. Some clones are missing from TCRdb's copy, which holds only in-frame ones; the method was immunoSEQ multiplex PCR. The sample records some 200,000 clones, roughly four fifths being singletons. This clone has a handful of counts. Antigen unknown. The J gene is TRBJ1-1, the V gene TRBV9; D gene ambiguous. The sequencing sample was made of PBMCs. The sequence was obtained from a man aged 50 to 59 in good health and CMV-seronegative. The chain's CDR3 is CASSAGVTEAFF. The CDR3 DNA is TGTGCCAGCAGTGCGGGTGTCACTGAAGCTTTCTTT. Based on the CDR3 plus reference TRBV9 and TRBJ1-1, the full variable domain is DSGVTQTPKHLITATGQRVTLRCSPRSGDLSVYWYQQSLDQGLQFLIQYYNGEERAKGNILERFSAQQFPDLHSELNLSSLELGDSALYFCASSAGVTEAFFGQGTRLTVV.